This T cell receptor (beta chain) comes out of a study of memory B cells and T cells in multiple sclerosis. The assay was immunoSEQ multiplex PCR, and TCRdb's table has in-frame clones only and misses some. The repertoire includes roughly 30,000 clones, more than 75% of them detected once, and under 3.5% sits in the top ten. The study's findings and limits: Compartments had unequal clone-set sizes, affecting shared clonotype counts.

The germline gives CDR1 SGHRS, CDR2 YFSETQ. The CDR3 has 14 residues. V was trimmed by 0 bases and J by 4 bases, leaving 9 bases between them. After stimulus-free culture, autoproliferating CFSE-dim and non-proliferating CFSE-high T cells were sequenced separately. Cultures began with fewer than 5.5x10^7 CFSE-labeled PBMCs, unstimulated for 7 days, with replicate wells pooled. PBMCs were labeled with 0.5 to 0.65 uM CFSE and cultured without exogenous stimuli. As regards this clone: The antigen is undetermined.

This sequence originates from a human donor with multiple sclerosis. Sequencing was carried out using PBMCs from blood kept in culture. V gene TRBV5-1 combines with J gene TRBJ2-3; possibly TRBD2 for D (5 bases). CDR3 bases: TGCGCCAGCAGCTTGGAAGGGAGCCCAGATACGCAGTATTTT. Protein product: CASSLEGSPDTQYF.